The text below deals with one T cell receptor (beta chain). This clonotype was recorded many times. Its specific antigen is unknown. Base qualities are not provided; no much larger clone lies one nucleotide away. This record belongs to a study of liver allograft versus peripheral blood T cells (dated by TCRdb to about 2020). Context from the whole study: The study compared the T cell receptor repertoires present in transplanted livers with the repertoires present in the peripheral blood of liver transplant recipients. General study outcomes and caveats: The T cell receptor repertoires within liver allografts were reported to be different from the T cell receptor repertoires detected in peripheral blood.

TCRdb lists the instrument as Illumina MiSeq. TCRdb reprocessed the public reads (quality trimming at Q25 with fastp, clone calling with MiXCR) and kept in-frame beta chains. One record per CDR3 amino acid sequence lists the most common genes and DNA. In this sample the table shows around 17,000 distinct CDR3 sequences, 20% to 25% of which occur a single time. The ten largest clones capture about 13% of the sample. Inclusive of the bounding cysteine and phenylalanine, the CDR3 is 17 residues long. Only CDR3 DNA is held: 51 bases, read in frame from base 1. For this chain, trimming is 3 bases at the V end and 4 bases at the J end, and the number of junction bases without a gene match is 10. From the germline V gene, CDR1 is MNHEY and CDR2 is SVGAGI.

Recombination joined TRBV6-5 with TRBJ1-3, with 9 bases matching TRBD1. This sequence was found in a human patient who had a liver transplant. Donor T cells from the graft may be present among the T cells after a transplant. The DNA sequence is as follows: TGTGCCAGCAGTTATAGTCTCTGGGGGACAGGGGGAAACACCATATATTTT. It encodes CASSYSLWGTGGNTIYF.